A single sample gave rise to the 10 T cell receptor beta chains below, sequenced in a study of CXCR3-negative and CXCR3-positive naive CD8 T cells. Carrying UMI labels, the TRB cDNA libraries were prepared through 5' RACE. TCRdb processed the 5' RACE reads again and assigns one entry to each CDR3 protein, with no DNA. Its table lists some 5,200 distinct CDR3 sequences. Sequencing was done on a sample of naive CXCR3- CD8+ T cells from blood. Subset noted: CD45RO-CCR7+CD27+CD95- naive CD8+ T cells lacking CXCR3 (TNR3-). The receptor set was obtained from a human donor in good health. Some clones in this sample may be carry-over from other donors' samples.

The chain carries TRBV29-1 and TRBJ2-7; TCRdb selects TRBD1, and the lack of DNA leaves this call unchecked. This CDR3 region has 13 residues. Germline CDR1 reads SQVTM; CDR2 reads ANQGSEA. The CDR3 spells CSVTGFSSYEQYF.

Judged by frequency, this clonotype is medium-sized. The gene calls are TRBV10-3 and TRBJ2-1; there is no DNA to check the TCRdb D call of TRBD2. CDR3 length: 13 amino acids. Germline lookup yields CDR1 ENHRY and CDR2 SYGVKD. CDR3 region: CAISEGLGNEQFF.

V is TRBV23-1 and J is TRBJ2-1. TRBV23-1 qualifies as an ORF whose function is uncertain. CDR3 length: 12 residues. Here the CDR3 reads CASSQSPDEQFF.

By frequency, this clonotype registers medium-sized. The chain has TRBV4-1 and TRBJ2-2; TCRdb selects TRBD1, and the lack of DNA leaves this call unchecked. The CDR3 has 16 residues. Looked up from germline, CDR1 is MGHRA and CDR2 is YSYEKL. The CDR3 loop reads CASSQTGLSTSGELFF.

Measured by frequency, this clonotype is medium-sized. The CDR3: CSGRGAPNSPLHF. This sequence joins TRBV20-1 and TRBJ1-6; TCRdb calls TRBD1, which cannot be checked without DNA. CDR3 length: 13 amino acids. Germline V CDR1 and CDR2: DFQATT, SNEGSKA (reference sequence).

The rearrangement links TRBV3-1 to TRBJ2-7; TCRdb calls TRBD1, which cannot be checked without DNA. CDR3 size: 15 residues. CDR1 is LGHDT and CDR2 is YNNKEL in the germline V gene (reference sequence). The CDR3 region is CASSQFWTQTHEQYF.

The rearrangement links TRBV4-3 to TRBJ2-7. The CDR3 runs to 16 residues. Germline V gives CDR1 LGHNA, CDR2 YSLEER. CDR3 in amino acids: CASSQDSGQGSYEQYF.

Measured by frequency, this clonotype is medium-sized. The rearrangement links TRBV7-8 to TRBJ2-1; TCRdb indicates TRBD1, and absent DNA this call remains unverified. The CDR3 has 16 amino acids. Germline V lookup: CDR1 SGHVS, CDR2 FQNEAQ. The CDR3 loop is CASSPPGTEIYNEQFF.

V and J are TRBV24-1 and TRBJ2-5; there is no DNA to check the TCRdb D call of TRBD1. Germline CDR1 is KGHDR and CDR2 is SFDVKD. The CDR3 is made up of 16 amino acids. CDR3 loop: CATSDPRTGFEETQYF.

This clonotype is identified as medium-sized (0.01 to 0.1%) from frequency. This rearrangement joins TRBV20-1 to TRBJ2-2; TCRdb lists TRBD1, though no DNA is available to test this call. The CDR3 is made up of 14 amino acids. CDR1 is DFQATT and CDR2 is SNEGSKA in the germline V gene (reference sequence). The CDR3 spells CSARDLGAGGELFF.